The rows below give T cell receptor beta chains drawn from one sample of a study of CXCR3-negative and CXCR3-positive naive CD8 T cells. Reanalyzing the 5' RACE reads, TCRdb keeps one entry per CDR3 protein, without DNA. The table lists around 160,000 distinct CDR3 sequences. Sequences were obtained from naive CXCR3+ CD8+ T cells from blood. These receptors were obtained from a human donor in good health. Some clones in this sample may be carry-over from other donors' samples. The CDR3 runs from the conserved cysteine through the conserved F or W.

v_call	j_call	cdr3_aa
TRBV7-3	TRBJ2-5	CASSSLAGEGTQYF
TRBV12-3/TRBV12-4	TRBJ2-1	CASRLGREGEQFF
TRBV28	TRBJ2-2	CASSPFRDTGELFF
TRBV10-1	TRBJ2-7	CASKLGSYEQYF
TRBV7-9	TRBJ1-1	CASSRSTGNTEAFF
TRBV28	TRBJ2-7	CASKAREHYEQYF
TRBV10-3	TRBJ2-3	CAIPAPEGDTQYF
TRBV7-2	TRBJ2-7	CASSLGTVEQYF
TRBV4-3	TRBJ1-1	CASSQDRTVNTEAFF
TRBV14	TRBJ2-1	CASSQDQGLGNEQFF
TRBV6-4	TRBJ2-1	CASSGGGGAVNEQFF
TRBV7-9	TRBJ2-7	CASSLVGTPYEQYF
TRBV29-1	TRBJ2-2	CSVQPYTGELFF
TRBV29-1	TRBJ1-1	CSVTDGVYTEAFF
TRBV7-9	TRBJ2-2	CASSADRETGELFF
TRBV6-5	TRBJ1-2	CASSLGGSGYTF
TRBV14	TRBJ2-1	CASSLRQGAYNEQFF
TRBV19	TRBJ1-3	CASTVDSGNTIYF
TRBV21-1	TRBJ1-2	CASISWTGGFVGYTF
TRBV4-3	TRBJ2-7	CASSQDLEAYYEQYF
TRBV28	TRBJ2-5	CASSRQRGGFGETQYF
TRBV28	TRBJ1-1	CASSFPREAAFF
TRBV5-5	TRBJ1-1	CASSFGTGDGTEAFF
TRBV6-2/TRBV6-3	TRBJ2-1	CASSYSTSGNEQFF